The clone carrying this TCR beta chain was picked up many times. Its antigen is unknown. Previously described methods and listed TCR primers were employed for the bulk TCR libraries. TCRdb ran MiXCR on the PCR reads and lists one entry per CDR3 protein. The repertoire has more than 450,000 distinct CDR3 sequences, over 20% of them found once; the top ten carry about 0.8%. CDR3 size: 16 residues. J lost 8 bases, V lost 5 bases, and 15 bases had no gene match. CDR1 and CDR2 from the germline V gene are SGHKS and YYEKEE (reference sequence). Sorting captured naive CD8 T cells as CD8+CD4-CCR7+CD45RA+. This entry comes from a study of molecular identifiers for immune sequencing clone quantification. Study conclusions and caveats: Over 97% of CMV-specific effector molecules, but under 1% of naive ones, were in clones above 20 copies. Jurkat TCR RNA spiked in from one cell reportedly remained identifiable amid approximately 1 million naive cells.

This sequence was found in a human donor in good health. Some libraries in this study had Jurkat cell RNA spiked in. The V gene is TRBV5-5, the J gene TRBJ2-4; 8 nucleotides align to TRBD2. What was sequenced was naive CD8+ T cells from blood, with Jurkat cell RNA spiked in. The subset denotes: FACS-sorted CD8+CD4-CCR7+CD45RA+ naive T cells. The CDR3 DNA reads TGTGCCAGCAGTTCGCACCCAGCGGGAGCGAAGGACATTCAGTACTTC. It yields the protein CASSSHPAGAKDIQYF.